These 17 T cell receptor beta chains were all obtained from the same sample, sequenced in a study of CD8 T cells in Susac syndrome. Random hexamers were used to reverse transcribe the RNA input (about 0.45 to 1 ug). TCRdb called the immunoSEQ multiplex PCR reads again in MiXCR, with one record for every CDR3 protein. The data hold 300,000 or so distinct CDR3 sequences, with about 92% observed a single time. Sequencing was carried out using CD4+ T cells from PBMCs. The source is a human donor with multiple sclerosis.

The V call is TRBV20-1, the J call TRBJ2-3; 9 nucleotides agree with TRBD2. The CDR3 length is 15 residues. V dropped 1 base and J dropped 5; count of bases not matched to a gene: 7. Germline V gene lookup returns CDR1 DFQATT and CDR2 SNEGSKA (reference sequence). CDR3 loop: CSARVRLAAEDTQYF. The DNA for the CDR3 is TGCAGTGCTAGAGTTCGACTAGCGGCAGAAGATACGCAGTATTTT.

The rearrangement uses TRBV3-1 and TRBJ2-1; 10 bases align to TRBD2. Germline CDR1 reads LGHDT; CDR2 reads YNNKEL (reference sequence). V dropped 4 bases and J dropped 2; count of bases not matched to a gene: 8. The CDR3 has 17 residues. This chain's CDR3 is CASSRTGSGGAYNEQFF. CDR3 DNA sequence: TGTGCCAGCAGCCGCACCGGAAGCGGGGGGGCCTACAATGAGCAGTTCTTC.

This clonotype was counted a single time. This chain links TRBV7-8 with TRBJ2-7, with TRBD1 matching 8 bases. The V gene's germline CDR1 is SGHVS and CDR2 FQNEAQ. The CDR3 contains 17 residues. The V gene end was trimmed by 3 bases and the J gene end by 2 bases; junction bases not matched to a gene: 12. The CDR3 coding sequence is TGTGCCAGCAGCTTCCCCCCCGGCAGGGGGCTCGCCTACGAGCAGTACTTC. This gives the protein CASSFPPGRGLAYEQYF.

This clonotype was counted once. The V call is TRBV5-5, the J call TRBJ1-4; 7 nucleotides align to TRBD1. This CDR3 contains 16 residues. Per the germline V gene, CDR1 is SGHKS and CDR2 is YYEKEE (reference sequence). Unmatched junction bases numbered 15, after V lost 3 bases and J lost 10 bases. The CDR3 DNA sequence: TGTGCCAGCAGCTCCGGACAGGCCCACCTCGCGGGAAAACTGTTTTTT. Amino acids: CASSSGQAHLAGKLFF.

This clonotype was seen once. The genes are TRBV3-1 and TRBJ1-1; D not certain. This CDR3 comprises 15 residues. Deletions cut 0 bases from V and 9 bases from J, with 17 bases between. Germline CDR1 reads LGHDT; CDR2 reads YNNKEL (reference sequence). The CDR3 nucleotides read TGTGCCAGCAGCCAAGATGTTGCTAGGGCAGGAAAAGCTTTCTTT. It yields the protein CASSQDVARAGKAFF.

The chain recombines TRBV6-1 with TRBJ2-3; D is undetermined. Germline loops: CDR1 MNHNS, CDR2 SASEGT. CDR3 size: 12 residues. V was cut by 6 bases and J by 2 bases, with 6 bases left in between. CDR3 in amino acids: CASSHPTDTQYF. The CDR3 DNA reads as TGTGCCAGCAGCCACCCCACAGATACGCAGTATTTT.

The rearrangement links TRBV12-3 or TRBV12-4 to TRBJ2-3; 13 nucleotides match TRBD2. This CDR3 spans 18 amino acids. V dropped 6 bases and J dropped 0; count of bases not matched to a gene: 9. The CDR3 is CASRRAPGLAGSTDTQYF. CDR3 DNA sequence: TGTGCCAGCAGGCGAGCCCCGGGACTAGCGGGAAGCACAGATACGCAGTATTTT.

This clonotype has only one observation. The rearrangement joins TRBV20-1 to TRBJ1-1; the D is unclear. The V end was cut by 3 bases, the J end by 11 bases, with 16 bases between. Germline V gene sequence: CDR1 DFQATT, CDR2 SNEGSKA (reference sequence). The CDR3 length is 12 residues. The DNA for the CDR3 is TGCAGTGCTAGCCGCGATAGTAGATACGCTTTCTTT. It yields the protein CSASRDSRYAFF.

DNA of the CDR3: TGTGCCAGCAGCCAAGATCGGAGGGGCGCCTATGGCTACACCTTC. Translated, it gives CASSQDRRGAYGYTF. The J gene is TRBJ1-2, the V gene TRBV3-1; tentatively, D is TRBD1 (5 bases). Germline V lookup: CDR1 LGHDT, CDR2 YNNKEL (reference sequence). Trimming left V 0 bases short and J 4 bases short, with 12 bases between. The CDR3 contains 15 residues. Full variable domain (remainder filled in from reference TRBV3-1 and TRBJ1-2): DTAVSQTPKYLVTQMGNDKSIKCEQNLGHDTMYWYKQDSKKFLKIMFSYNNKELIINETVPNRFSPKSPDKAHLNLHINSLELGDSAVYFCASSQDRRGAYGYTFGSGTRLTVV.

This chain links TRBV9 with TRBJ2-5; D is undetermined. Germline V gene lookup returns CDR1 SGDLS and CDR2 YYNGEE. V was pared by 0 bases and J by 5 bases, with 11 bases between. This CDR3 is built from 14 residues. CDR3 residues: CASSVDNRGETQYF. For the CDR3, the DNA is TGTGCCAGCAGCGTAGATAACCGTGGGGAGACCCAGTACTTC.

The chain is built from TRBV28 and TRBJ2-7; D uncertain. CDR1 and CDR2 (germline): MDHEN, SYDVKM. Trimming left V 3 bases short and J 13 bases short, with 16 bases between. The CDR3 consists of 12 residues. The CDR3 DNA sequence: TGTGCCAGCAGTTTGGGGATCGGCAGAGAATACTTC. Translated, it gives CASSLGIGREYF.

V and J are TRBV11-2 and TRBJ2-4, with a tentative D call TRBD2 (6 bases). Germline V gene data show CDR1 as SGHAT and CDR2 as FQNNGV. CDR3 length equals 14 residues. The V end lost 5 bases, the J end lost 5 bases, and 13 bases lay between the germline ends. CDR3 sequence reads: CASSGGAGQNIQYF. CDR3 nucleotides: TGTGCCAGCAGCGGCGGGGCAGGCCAAAACATTCAGTACTTC.

Only a few counts were recorded for this clonotype. CDR3 nucleotides: TGTGCCACCAGCAGAGATGGTCAGAGCTCCTACGAGCAGTACTTC. Translating it yields CATSRDGQSSYEQYF. The V and J genes are TRBV15 and TRBJ2-7; no definite D call. The V and J ends lost 0 bases and 0 bases respectively, with 9 bases between them. CDR1 and CDR2 (germline): LNHNV, YYDKDF (reference sequence). The length of the CDR3 is 15 residues.

The chain has TRBV20-1 and TRBJ2-7; 12 bases map to TRBD2. V was clipped by 3 bases and J by 6 bases; unmatched bases: 6. Per the germline V gene, CDR1 is DFQATT and CDR2 is SNEGSKA (reference sequence). CDR3 length equals 14 residues. CDR3 protein: CSAREWTSGTEQYF. CDR3 nucleotide sequence: TGCAGTGCTAGGGAATGGACTAGCGGGACCGAGCAGTACTTC.

The V gene is TRBV19, the J gene TRBJ2-3; 9 bases are shared with TRBD2. Germline assignment: CDR1 LNHDA and CDR2 SQIVND (reference sequence). V trimming: 2 bases; J trimming: 2 bases; junction bases outside the gene matches: 2. CDR3 length: 15 amino acids. The DNA of the CDR3 is TGTGCCAGTAGTATATCTAGCGGGGACACAGATACGCAGTATTTT. Its protein is CASSISSGDTDTQYF.

The rearrangement uses TRBV7-2 and TRBJ1-2; D ambiguous. Germline CDR1 reads SGHTA; CDR2 reads FQGNSA. Deletions cut 5 bases from V and 7 bases from J, with 20 bases between. CDR3 length: 15 residues. CDR3 DNA sequence: TGTGCCAGCAGCCCCCCCGAGCCCCGCAGGAGTGGCTACACCTTC. This encodes CASSPPEPRRSGYTF.

The V and J genes are TRBV4-1 and TRBJ2-1, with TRBD2 as a possible D gene (5 bases). The CDR3 consists of 15 residues. The germline CDR1 and CDR2 sequences are MGHRA and YSYEKL. Between the trimmed V and J ends, which lost 4 bases and 8 bases, there was a span of 18 bases. CDR3 nucleotides: TGCGCCAGCAGCCCCGGAGGTCCTAGGCGCGATGAGCAGTTCTTC. This sequence encodes CASSPGGPRRDEQFF.